A selection of T cell receptor beta chains follows, all from one sample in a study of response to subunit inactivated influenza vaccine. TCRdb re-called the RT-PCR reads through MiXCR, storing one row per CDR3 protein. This table holds a few hundred thousand distinct CDR3 sequences, 14% found once. Sequencing was performed on PBMCs from blood, taken about 11 days after vaccination. The receptors derive from a man in his forties or fifties who received an inactivated influenza vaccine. The CDR3 runs from the conserved cysteine through the conserved F or W. The D gene is left open where the match is weak. A row's size may be missing; if present it is once, few, many or a size class.

clone_size: NA; v_call: TRBV9; j_call: TRBJ2-7; d_call: TRBD1; cdr3_aa: CASSFRTGAPYEQYF; cdr3_nt: TGTGCCAGCAGCTTCCGGACAGGGGCGCCCTACGAGCAGTACTTC
clone_size: NA; v_call: TRBV5-1; j_call: TRBJ1-1; d_call: NA; cdr3_aa: CASSRIPSNEAFF; cdr3_nt: TGCGCCAGCAGCCGGATCCCCAGTAACGAAGCTTTCTTT
clone_size: NA; v_call: TRBV7-2; j_call: TRBJ2-3; d_call: TRBD1; cdr3_aa: CASSADRVGTDTQYF; cdr3_nt: TGTGCCAGCAGCGCAGACAGGGTGGGCACAGATACGCAGTATTTT
clone_size: NA; v_call: TRBV6-5; j_call: TRBJ2-5; d_call: NA; cdr3_aa: CASSYRGSETQYF; cdr3_nt: TGTGCCAGCAGTTACAGGGGTTCAGAGACCCAGTACTTC
clone_size: once; v_call: TRBV7-4; j_call: TRBJ2-1; d_call: TRBD2; cdr3_aa: CASSQGLAGGPPYNEQFF; cdr3_nt: TGTGCCTCCAGCCAGGGACTAGCGGGAGGGCCCCCCTACAATGAGCAGTTCTTC
clone_size: NA; v_call: TRBV5-1; j_call: TRBJ2-2; d_call: NA; cdr3_aa: CASSLGRVGELFF; cdr3_nt: TGCGCCAGCAGCTTGGGGAGGGTCGGGGAGCTGTTTTTT
clone_size: few; v_call: TRBV7-6; j_call: TRBJ1-2; d_call: NA; cdr3_aa: CASSKDRNYGYTF; cdr3_nt: TGTGCCAGCAGCAAAGACAGAAACTATGGCTACACCTTC
clone_size: NA; v_call: TRBV29-1; j_call: TRBJ1-1; d_call: NA; cdr3_aa: CSVATGYGNTEAFF; cdr3_nt: TGCAGCGTTGCTACAGGGTACGGGAACACTGAAGCTTTCTTT
clone_size: NA; v_call: TRBV28; j_call: TRBJ2-5; d_call: TRBD2; cdr3_aa: CASSLFLAGEETQYF; cdr3_nt: TGTGCCAGCAGTTTATTTCTAGCGGGAGAAGAGACCCAGTACTTC
clone_size: NA; v_call: TRBV25-1; j_call: TRBJ2-5; d_call: TRBD1; cdr3_aa: CASSDGQEIQETQYF; cdr3_nt: TGTGCCAGCAGTGACGGACAGGAGATACAAGAGACCCAGTACTTC
clone_size: NA; v_call: TRBV5-1; j_call: TRBJ1-1; d_call: NA; cdr3_aa: CASSWGREAFF; cdr3_nt: TGCGCCAGCAGCTGGGGCAGGGAAGCTTTCTTT
clone_size: few; v_call: TRBV6-2/TRBV6-3; j_call: TRBJ2-1; d_call: TRBD2; cdr3_aa: CASSPGTSGSYSYNEQFF; cdr3_nt: TGTGCCAGCAGTCCCGGGACTAGCGGGAGCTACTCCTACAATGAGCAGTTCTTC
clone_size: NA; v_call: TRBV30; j_call: TRBJ2-7; d_call: TRBD2; cdr3_aa: CAWSRAAGGPGEQYF; cdr3_nt: TGTGCCTGGAGTCGGGCAGCGGGAGGGCCTGGGGAGCAGTACTTC
clone_size: NA; v_call: TRBV27; j_call: TRBJ1-2; d_call: TRBD1; cdr3_aa: CASSYQTGGAIYAGYTF; cdr3_nt: TGTGCCAGCAGTTACCAGACAGGGGGCGCGATCTATGCCGGCTACACCTTC
clone_size: NA; v_call: TRBV7-9; j_call: TRBJ2-1; d_call: TRBD2; cdr3_aa: CASSYLAGGWSEQFF; cdr3_nt: TGTGCCAGCAGCTATCTAGCGGGAGGCTGGAGTGAGCAGTTCTTC
clone_size: NA; v_call: TRBV4-3; j_call: TRBJ2-1; d_call: NA; cdr3_aa: CASSQGGLAPTYNEQFF; cdr3_nt: TGCGCCAGCAGCCAAGGGGGGTTAGCGCCTACCTACAATGAGCAGTTCTTC
clone_size: few; v_call: TRBV2; j_call: TRBJ2-7; d_call: NA; cdr3_aa: CASKGAGSTYEQYF; cdr3_nt: TGTGCCAGCAAAGGGGCAGGGTCCACCTACGAGCAGTACTTC
clone_size: NA; v_call: TRBV7-3; j_call: TRBJ2-3; d_call: TRBD1; cdr3_aa: CASSLAGGAVADTQYF; cdr3_nt: TGTGCCAGCAGCTTAGCAGGGGGCGCGGTTGCAGATACGCAGTATTTT
clone_size: NA; v_call: TRBV12-3/TRBV12-4; j_call: TRBJ2-5; d_call: NA; cdr3_aa: CASSFHGGTQYF; cdr3_nt: TGTGCCAGCAGTTTTCATGGGGGGACCCAGTACTTC
clone_size: few; v_call: TRBV7-2; j_call: TRBJ1-2; d_call: NA; cdr3_aa: CASSPLGAPYGYTF; cdr3_nt: TGTGCCAGCAGCCCCTTAGGGGCCCCCTATGGCTACACCTTC
clone_size: many; v_call: TRBV7-8; j_call: TRBJ2-2; d_call: TRBD1; cdr3_aa: CASSGHRGPLNTGELFF; cdr3_nt: TGTGCCAGCAGCGGACACAGGGGACCACTGAACACCGGGGAGCTGTTTTTT
clone_size: few; v_call: TRBV29-1; j_call: TRBJ1-2; d_call: NA; cdr3_aa: CSGLDGKEAGYTF; cdr3_nt: TGCAGCGGACTGGACGGGAAAGAGGCTGGCTACACCTTC
clone_size: few; v_call: TRBV10-3; j_call: TRBJ1-1; d_call: NA; cdr3_aa: CAISETRARGFGGNDFF; cdr3_nt: TGTGCCATCAGTGAGACCCGAGCGAGGGGATTCGGGGGGAATGATTTCTTT
clone_size: NA; v_call: TRBV25-1; j_call: TRBJ2-1; d_call: TRBD2; cdr3_aa: CASSYLGSGLSYNEQFF; cdr3_nt: TGTGCCAGCAGCTACTTGGGTAGCGGGCTTTCCTACAATGAGCAGTTCTTC
clone_size: few; v_call: TRBV6-1; j_call: TRBJ2-7; d_call: NA; cdr3_aa: CASSPKETSYEQYF; cdr3_nt: TGTGCCAGCAGTCCCAAAGAAACTTCCTACGAGCAGTACTTC
clone_size: few; v_call: TRBV12-3/TRBV12-4; j_call: TRBJ2-1; d_call: TRBD2; cdr3_aa: CASRPSGAGNEQFF; cdr3_nt: TGTGCCAGCAGGCCTAGCGGGGCGGGGAATGAGCAGTTCTTC
clone_size: NA; v_call: TRBV21-1; j_call: TRBJ1-1; d_call: NA; cdr3_aa: CASSKTGGGGTEAFF; cdr3_nt: TGTGCCAGCAGCAAAACTGGGGGAGGGGGCACTGAAGCTTTCTTT
clone_size: few; v_call: TRBV6-1; j_call: TRBJ2-7; d_call: NA; cdr3_aa: CASKPGAASYEQYF; cdr3_nt: TGTGCCAGCAAACCCGGCGCCGCCTCCTACGAGCAGTACTTC
clone_size: few; v_call: TRBV2; j_call: TRBJ1-5; d_call: TRBD1; cdr3_aa: CASSESGGPRQPQHF; cdr3_nt: TGTGCCAGCAGTGAATCAGGGGGTCCCCGTCAGCCCCAGCATTTT
clone_size: few; v_call: TRBV3-1; j_call: TRBJ2-1; d_call: TRBD2; cdr3_aa: CASSQVPGGLAGNEQFF; cdr3_nt: TGTGCCAGCAGCCAAGTACCGGGGGGACTAGCGGGGAATGAGCAGTTCTTC
clone_size: few; v_call: TRBV24-1; j_call: TRBJ2-1; d_call: TRBD2; cdr3_aa: CATSEASGRFNEQFF; cdr3_nt: TGTGCCACCAGTGAAGCTAGCGGGAGGTTCAATGAGCAGTTCTTC
clone_size: NA; v_call: TRBV10-3; j_call: TRBJ2-7; d_call: NA; cdr3_aa: CALHRAKHSYEPYF; cdr3_nt: TGTGCCTTGCACCGGGCCAAACACTCCTACGAGCCGTACTTC
clone_size: NA; v_call: TRBV7-6; j_call: TRBJ2-3; d_call: TRBD1; cdr3_aa: CASSWDSSRDTQYF; cdr3_nt: TGTGCCAGCAGCTGGGACAGCTCGAGAGATACGCAGTATTTT
clone_size: many; v_call: TRBV7-9; j_call: TRBJ1-6; d_call: TRBD1; cdr3_aa: CASSLGQGGNSPLHF; cdr3_nt: TGTGCCAGCAGCTTAGGGCAGGGGGGAAATTCACCCCTCCACTTT
clone_size: few; v_call: TRBV25-1; j_call: TRBJ2-1; d_call: TRBD2; cdr3_aa: CASSTGSGRAYNEQFF; cdr3_nt: TGTGCCAGCAGTACTGGCAGCGGGAGGGCCTACAATGAGCAGTTCTTC
clone_size: few; v_call: TRBV30; j_call: TRBJ2-2; d_call: NA; cdr3_aa: CAWSVWGTTGELFF; cdr3_nt: TGTGCCTGGAGTGTATGGGGCACAACCGGGGAGCTGTTTTTT
clone_size: NA; v_call: TRBV29-1; j_call: TRBJ2-5; d_call: NA; cdr3_aa: CSAPTGRETQYF; cdr3_nt: TGCAGCGCCCCAACGGGGAGGGAGACCCAGTACTTC
clone_size: NA; v_call: TRBV5-1; j_call: TRBJ1-3; d_call: NA; cdr3_aa: CASSLPSNRGGNTIYF; cdr3_nt: TGCGCCAGCAGCTTGCCCTCGAATCGGGGTGGAAACACCATATATTTT
clone_size: NA; v_call: TRBV6-2/TRBV6-3; j_call: TRBJ2-7; d_call: TRBD1; cdr3_aa: CASTGPGQGDYEQYF; cdr3_nt: TGTGCCAGCACAGGCCCGGGACAGGGAGACTACGAGCAGTACTTC
clone_size: NA; v_call: TRBV5-6; j_call: TRBJ1-1; d_call: TRBD1; cdr3_aa: CASSLGGQGVSGAFF; cdr3_nt: TGTGCCAGCAGCTTGGGGGGACAGGGCGTATCAGGAGCTTTCTTT
clone_size: NA; v_call: TRBV7-6; j_call: TRBJ1-4; d_call: NA; cdr3_aa: CAWGRSGEKLFF; cdr3_nt: TGTGCCTGGGGGAGATCGGGGGAAAAACTGTTTTTT
clone_size: NA; v_call: TRBV7-8; j_call: TRBJ2-7; d_call: NA; cdr3_aa: CASSFGEGLEQYF; cdr3_nt: TGTGCCAGCAGCTTTGGAGAGGGCCTCGAGCAGTACTTC
clone_size: NA; v_call: TRBV29-1; j_call: TRBJ2-2; d_call: TRBD1; cdr3_aa: CSVSGTGIAGELFF; cdr3_nt: TGCAGCGTTTCGGGGACAGGGATTGCCGGGGAGCTGTTTTTT
clone_size: NA; v_call: TRBV7-2; j_call: TRBJ1-2; d_call: TRBD1; cdr3_aa: CASSDGTGGFRYGYTF; cdr3_nt: TGTGCCAGCAGCGATGGGACAGGGGGATTCCGCTATGGCTACACCTTC
clone_size: NA; v_call: TRBV7-9; j_call: TRBJ2-5; d_call: TRBD2; cdr3_aa: CASSSSFAGAGQETQYF; cdr3_nt: TGTGCCAGCAGTTCTTCCTTCGCGGGAGCGGGGCAAGAGACCCAGTACTTC
clone_size: many; v_call: TRBV9; j_call: TRBJ2-1; d_call: NA; cdr3_aa: CASSVAGESYNEQFF; cdr3_nt: TGTGCCAGCAGCGTAGCGGGAGAGAGTTACAATGAGCAGTTCTTC
clone_size: NA; v_call: TRBV28; j_call: TRBJ2-4; d_call: NA; cdr3_aa: CASSSAVYNIQYF; cdr3_nt: TGTGCCAGCAGTTCCGCCGTATATAACATTCAGTACTTC
clone_size: few; v_call: TRBV12-3/TRBV12-4; j_call: TRBJ1-5; d_call: TRBD1; cdr3_aa: CASSPAGTVFYSNQPQHF; cdr3_nt: TGTGCCAGCAGTCCCGCCGGGACAGTGTTTTATAGCAATCAGCCCCAGCATTTT
clone_size: NA; v_call: TRBV7-2; j_call: TRBJ1-3; d_call: NA; cdr3_aa: CASSSGGFPGNTIYF; cdr3_nt: TGTGCCAGCAGCTCAGGAGGGTTCCCTGGAAACACCATATATTTT
clone_size: many; v_call: TRBV6-1; j_call: TRBJ2-1; d_call: NA; cdr3_aa: CASGLGGMVSEQFF; cdr3_nt: TGTGCCAGCGGTCTGGGGGGCATGGTCAGTGAGCAGTTCTTC
clone_size: NA; v_call: TRBV10-3; j_call: TRBJ2-1; d_call: TRBD1; cdr3_aa: CAISESVQGALGEQFF; cdr3_nt: TGTGCCATCAGTGAGTCTGTACAGGGGGCGCTGGGTGAGCAGTTCTTC
clone_size: NA; v_call: TRBV12-3/TRBV12-4; j_call: TRBJ2-7; d_call: NA; cdr3_aa: CASSFGHSYEQYF; cdr3_nt: TGTGCCAGCAGTTTCGGTCATTCCTACGAGCAGTACTTC
clone_size: few; v_call: TRBV5-1; j_call: TRBJ2-7; d_call: NA; cdr3_aa: CASSLDGIERSYEQYF; cdr3_nt: TGCGCCAGCAGCTTAGACGGGATTGAGAGATCCTACGAGCAGTACTTC
clone_size: NA; v_call: TRBV5-6; j_call: TRBJ1-5; d_call: NA; cdr3_aa: CARSGNNQPQHF; cdr3_nt: TGTGCCAGAAGCGGAAACAATCAGCCCCAGCATTTT
clone_size: NA; v_call: TRBV12-3/TRBV12-4; j_call: TRBJ2-3; d_call: NA; cdr3_aa: CASSAVGAPSTQYF; cdr3_nt: TGTGCCAGCAGCGCAGTCGGGGCCCCCAGTACGCAGTATTTT
clone_size: few; v_call: TRBV2; j_call: TRBJ2-1; d_call: TRBD2; cdr3_aa: CASSMTSGRTYNEQFF; cdr3_nt: TGTGCCAGCAGTATGACTAGCGGGAGAACCTACAATGAGCAGTTCTTC
clone_size: NA; v_call: TRBV12-3/TRBV12-4; j_call: TRBJ2-7; d_call: NA; cdr3_aa: CASRPYREWGEQYF; cdr3_nt: TGTGCCAGCAGGCCTTACAGGGAATGGGGCGAGCAGTACTTC
clone_size: NA; v_call: TRBV20-1; j_call: TRBJ2-2; d_call: TRBD2; cdr3_aa: CSARSLAGVGGELFF; cdr3_nt: TGCAGTGCTAGATCCCTAGCGGGAGTAGGCGGGGAGCTGTTTTTT
clone_size: few; v_call: TRBV18; j_call: TRBJ1-4; d_call: TRBD1; cdr3_aa: CASSSRTGNREKLFF; cdr3_nt: TGTGCCAGCTCATCCCGGACAGGGAATCGTGAAAAACTGTTTTTT